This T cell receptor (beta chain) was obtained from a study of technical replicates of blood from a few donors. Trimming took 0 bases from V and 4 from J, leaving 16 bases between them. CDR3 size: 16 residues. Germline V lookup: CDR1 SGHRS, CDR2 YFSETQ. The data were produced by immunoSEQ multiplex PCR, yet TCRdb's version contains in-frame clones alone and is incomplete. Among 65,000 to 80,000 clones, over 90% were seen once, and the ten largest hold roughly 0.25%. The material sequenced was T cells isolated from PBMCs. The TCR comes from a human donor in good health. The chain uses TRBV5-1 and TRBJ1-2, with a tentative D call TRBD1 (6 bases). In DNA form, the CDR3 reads TGCGCCAGCAGCTTGGACGCGGGGGCGCGGGGCTATGGCTACACCTTC. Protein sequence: CASSLDAGARGYGYTF.